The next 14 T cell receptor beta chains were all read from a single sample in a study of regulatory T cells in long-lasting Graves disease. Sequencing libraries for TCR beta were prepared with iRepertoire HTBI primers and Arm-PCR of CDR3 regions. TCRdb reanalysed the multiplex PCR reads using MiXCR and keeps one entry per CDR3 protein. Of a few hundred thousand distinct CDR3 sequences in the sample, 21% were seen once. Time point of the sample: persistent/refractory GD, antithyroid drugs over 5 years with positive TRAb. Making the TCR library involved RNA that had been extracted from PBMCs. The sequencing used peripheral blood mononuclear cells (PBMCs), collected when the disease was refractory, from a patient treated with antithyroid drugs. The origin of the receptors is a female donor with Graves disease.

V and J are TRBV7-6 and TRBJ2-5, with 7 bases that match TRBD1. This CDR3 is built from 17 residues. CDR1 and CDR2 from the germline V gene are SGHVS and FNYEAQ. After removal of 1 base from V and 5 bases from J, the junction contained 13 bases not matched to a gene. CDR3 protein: CASSLVPDRRTQETQYF. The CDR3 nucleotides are TGTGCCAGCAGCTTAGTTCCGGACAGGAGGACGCAGGAGACCCAGTACTTC.

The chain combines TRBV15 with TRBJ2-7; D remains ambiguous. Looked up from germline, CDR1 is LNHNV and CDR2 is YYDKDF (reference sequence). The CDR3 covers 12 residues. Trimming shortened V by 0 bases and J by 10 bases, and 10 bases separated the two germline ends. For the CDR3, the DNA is TGTGCCACCAGCAGAGATCGGGCCCTACAGTACTTC. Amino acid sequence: CATSRDRALQYF.

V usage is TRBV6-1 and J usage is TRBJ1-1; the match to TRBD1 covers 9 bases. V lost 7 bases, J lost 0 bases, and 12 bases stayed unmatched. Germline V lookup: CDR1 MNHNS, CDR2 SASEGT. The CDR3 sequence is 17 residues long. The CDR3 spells CASTESGTGSMNTEAFF. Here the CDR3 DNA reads TGTGCCAGCACTGAGTCCGGGACAGGGAGCATGAACACTGAAGCTTTCTTT.

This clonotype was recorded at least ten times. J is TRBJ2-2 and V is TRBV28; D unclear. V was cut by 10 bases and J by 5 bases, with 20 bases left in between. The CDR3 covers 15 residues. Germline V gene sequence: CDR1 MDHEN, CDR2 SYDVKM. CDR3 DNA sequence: TGTGCCACCGACACTGGCCTCCCGGGTACCGGGGAGCTGTTTTTT. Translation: CATDTGLPGTGELFF.

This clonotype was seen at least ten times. CDR3 amino acids: CASSSQGNYGYTF. The DNA for the CDR3 is TGTGCCAGCAGTTCTCAGGGCAACTATGGCTACACCTTC. V is TRBV27 and J is TRBJ1-2, with D possibly matching TRBD1 (5 bases). The germline V gene encodes CDR1 MNHEY and CDR2 SMNVEV (reference sequence). The CDR3 is 13 residues long. With 4 bases removed from V and 2 bases from J, the gap between germline ends came to 8 bases.

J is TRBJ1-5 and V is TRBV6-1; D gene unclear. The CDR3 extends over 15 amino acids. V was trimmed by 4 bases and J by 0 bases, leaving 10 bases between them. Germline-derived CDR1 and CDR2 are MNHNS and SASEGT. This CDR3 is CASSGRHYSNQPQHF. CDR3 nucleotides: TGTGCCAGCAGTGGCAGGCATTATAGCAATCAGCCCCAGCATTTT.

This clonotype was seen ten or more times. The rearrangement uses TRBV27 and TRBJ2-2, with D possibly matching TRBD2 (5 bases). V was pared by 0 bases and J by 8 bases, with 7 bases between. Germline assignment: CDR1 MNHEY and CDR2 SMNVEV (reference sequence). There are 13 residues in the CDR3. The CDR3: CASSLSEGGELFF. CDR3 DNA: TGTGCCAGCAGTTTATCAGAGGGAGGGGAGCTGTTTTTT.

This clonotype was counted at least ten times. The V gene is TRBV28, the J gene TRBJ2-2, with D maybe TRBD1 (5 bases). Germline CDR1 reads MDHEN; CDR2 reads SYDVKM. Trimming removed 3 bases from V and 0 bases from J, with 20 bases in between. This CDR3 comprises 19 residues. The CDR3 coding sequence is TGTGCCAGCAGTTTTGGGGAAACCCTAGACAGACCGAACACCGGGGAGCTGTTTTTT. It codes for CASSFGETLDRPNTGELFF. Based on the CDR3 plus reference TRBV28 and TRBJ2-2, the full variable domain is DVKVTQSSRYLVKRTGEKVFLECVQDMDHENMFWYRQDPGLGLRLIYFSYDVKMKEKGDIPEGYSVSREKKERFSLILESASTNQTSMYLCASSFGETLDRPNTGELFFGEGSRLTVL.

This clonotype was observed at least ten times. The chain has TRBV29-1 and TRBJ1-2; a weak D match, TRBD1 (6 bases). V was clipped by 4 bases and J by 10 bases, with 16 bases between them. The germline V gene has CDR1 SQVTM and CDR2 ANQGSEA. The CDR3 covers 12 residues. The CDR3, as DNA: TGCAGCGTTGGGGAGCGGACAGCATCCTACACCTTC. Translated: CSVGERTASYTF.

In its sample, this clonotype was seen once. This CDR3 is CASSLDVGGTQETQYF. The CDR3, as DNA: TGTGCCAGCAGCTTAGATGTTGGGGGAACGCAAGAGACCCAGTACTTC. The chain has TRBV7-2 and TRBJ2-5; the D call may be TRBD1 or TRBD2 (5 bases each). In germline, CDR1 is SGHTA, CDR2 FQGNSA. Trimming took 1 base from V and 2 from J, leaving 14 bases between them. CDR3 size: 16 residues.

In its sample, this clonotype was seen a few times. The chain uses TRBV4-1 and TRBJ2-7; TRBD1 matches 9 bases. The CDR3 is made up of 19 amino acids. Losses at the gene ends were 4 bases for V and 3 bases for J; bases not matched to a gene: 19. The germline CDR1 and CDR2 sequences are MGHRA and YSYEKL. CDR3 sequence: CASSLTWYHRDREIYEQYF. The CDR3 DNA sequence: TGCGCCAGCAGCCTCACTTGGTATCACCGGGACAGGGAGATCTACGAGCAGTACTTC.

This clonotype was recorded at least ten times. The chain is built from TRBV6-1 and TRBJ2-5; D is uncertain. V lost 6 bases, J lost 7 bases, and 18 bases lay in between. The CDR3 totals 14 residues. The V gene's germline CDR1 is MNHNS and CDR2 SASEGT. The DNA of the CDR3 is TGTGCCAGCAGGATACCGGGTCCCTCCGGGACCCAGTACTTC. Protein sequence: CASRIPGPSGTQYF.

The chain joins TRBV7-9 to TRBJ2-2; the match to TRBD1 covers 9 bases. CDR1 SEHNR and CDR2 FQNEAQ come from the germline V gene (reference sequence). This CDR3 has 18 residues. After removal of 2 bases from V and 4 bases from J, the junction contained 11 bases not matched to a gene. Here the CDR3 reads CASSLTEGQGGSTGELFF. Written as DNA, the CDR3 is TGTGCCAGCAGCTTAACGGAGGGACAGGGAGGGAGCACCGGGGAGCTGTTTTTT. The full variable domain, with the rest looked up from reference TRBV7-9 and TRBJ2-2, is DTGVSQNPRHKITKRGQNVTFRCDPISEHNRLYWYRQTLGQGPEFLTYFQNEAQLEKSRLLSDRFSAERPKGSFSTLEIQRTEQGDSAMYLCASSLTEGQGGSTGELFFGEGSRLTVL.

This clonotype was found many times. The CDR3 DNA follows: TGTGCCAGCACTGGGGGGGACAGGGCACTACAAGAGACCCAGTACTTC. Protein sequence: CASTGGDRALQETQYF. This sequence joins TRBV12-3 or TRBV12-4 and TRBJ2-5; 9 nucleotides line up with TRBD1. Trimming removed 7 bases from V and 2 bases from J; junction bases left unmatched: 11. This CDR3 comprises 16 residues.